A selection of T cell receptor beta chains follows, all from one sample in a study of neurological immune-mediated disorders. TCRdb used MiXCR to reprocess the 5' RACE reads, holding one entry per CDR3 protein. The sample records tens of thousands of distinct CDR3 sequences, about 5.5% being singletons. Sequenced sample: PBMCs. These receptors were taken from a woman younger than 45 with multiple sclerosis. CDR3s include the opening cysteine and the closing phenylalanine or tryptophan. Each record gives: clone size, CDR3 length, V gene, J gene, D gene, CDR3 protein, CDR3 DNA. A D gene is named only where the DNA matches it firmly. Clone sizes are given selectively: once, few, many, or a class where the clone is expanded.

size: many
length: 11
V: TRBV15
J: TRBJ2-5
D: .
CDR3: CATSAGRTQYF
DNA: TGTGCCACCAGCGCAGGGAGGACCCAGTACTTC

size: many
length: 15
V: TRBV19
J: TRBJ2-2
D: .
CDR3: CASSANGANTGELFF
DNA: TGTGCCAGTAGTGCCAACGGAGCAAACACAGGGGAGCTGTTTTTT

size: many
length: 16
V: TRBV20-1
J: TRBJ2-3
D: .
CDR3: CSASAVDRKVSDTQYF
DNA: TGCAGTGCTAGCGCCGTAGACAGGAAGGTTTCAGATACGCAGTATTTT

size: .
length: 17
V: TRBV20-1
J: TRBJ2-3
D: .
CDR3: CSARGYIISGSTDTQYF
DNA: TGCAGTGCTAGAGGGTACATAATCTCGGGGAGCACAGATACGCAGTATTTT

size: many
length: 12
V: TRBV5-1
J: TRBJ1-2
D: TRBD1
CDR3: CASSTRGHGYTF
DNA: TGCGCCAGCAGTACCAGGGGGCATGGCTACACCTTC

size: many
length: 13
V: TRBV14
J: TRBJ2-1
D: .
CDR3: CASSRTPYTVKFF
DNA: TGTGCCAGCAGCCGAACACCTTATACTGTTAAGTTCTTC

size: few
length: 17
V: TRBV5-1
J: TRBJ2-2
D: TRBD2
CDR3: CASSLAPGGAGTGELFF
DNA: TGCGCCAGCAGCTTGGCCCCCGGGGGGGCCGGCACCGGGGAGCTGTTTTTT

size: many
length: 12
V: TRBV15
J: TRBJ2-2
D: .
CDR3: CATSKTTGELFF
DNA: TGTGCCACCAGCAAGACTACCGGGGAGCTGTTTTTT

size: many
length: 14
V: TRBV12-3/TRBV12-4
J: TRBJ1-1
D: .
CDR3: CASSFAEQGAEAFF
DNA: TGTGCCAGCAGTTTCGCGGAACAGGGCGCTGAAGCTTTCTTT

size: many
length: 14
V: TRBV20-1
J: TRBJ2-1
D: .
CDR3: CSARSRPGPNEQFF
DNA: TGCAGTGCTAGAAGCAGACCGGGACCTAATGAGCAGTTCTTC

size: .
length: 13
V: TRBV3-1
J: TRBJ1-2
D: .
CDR3: CASSQVYEPGYTF
DNA: TGTGCCAGCAGCCAAGTCTACGAGCCTGGCTACACCTTC

size: many
length: 14
V: TRBV27
J: TRBJ1-2
D: .
CDR3: CASSLAFRGFGYTF
DNA: TGTGCCAGCAGCCTAGCCTTTAGGGGGTTCGGCTACACCTTC

size: many
length: 14
V: TRBV5-1
J: TRBJ1-4
D: .
CDR3: CASSLEAADEKLFF
DNA: TGCGCCAGCAGCTTGGAGGCAGCGGATGAAAAACTGTTTTTT

size: .
length: 16
V: TRBV7-6
J: TRBJ1-5
D: TRBD1
CDR3: CASSPLSRDRNQPQHF
DNA: TGTGCCAGCAGCCCTTTGTCCCGGGACAGGAATCAGCCCCAGCATTTT

size: many
length: 13
V: TRBV2
J: TRBJ2-3
D: TRBD2
CDR3: CASSPSGSDTQYF
DNA: TGTGCCAGCTCGCCTAGCGGGAGTGATACGCAGTATTTT

size: many
length: 16
V: TRBV18
J: TRBJ2-1
D: TRBD2
CDR3: CASSQRSGEGDNEQFF
DNA: TGTGCCAGCTCACAGAGGAGCGGGGAGGGAGACAATGAGCAGTTCTTC

size: many
length: 15
V: TRBV28
J: TRBJ2-3
D: .
CDR3: CASSRPGGRTDTQYF
DNA: TGTGCCAGCAGCCGACCCGGGGGTCGCACAGATACGCAGTATTTT

size: .
length: 15
V: TRBV20-1
J: TRBJ2-1
D: TRBD1
CDR3: CSASTLAAGGGEQFF
DNA: TGCAGTGCTAGTACGCTGGCGGCAGGGGGTGGGGAGCAGTTCTTC

size: many
length: 15
V: TRBV14
J: TRBJ2-7
D: TRBD1
CDR3: CASSQTTGMNYEQYF
DNA: TGTGCCAGCAGCCAAACGACAGGGATGAACTACGAGCAGTACTTC

size: many
length: 16
V: TRBV5-1
J: TRBJ2-5
D: TRBD2
CDR3: CASSLEWTSGVETQYF
DNA: TGCGCCAGCAGCTTGGAATGGACTAGCGGAGTGGAGACCCAGTACTTC

size: many
length: 13
V: TRBV6-6
J: TRBJ1-1
D: .
CDR3: CASSYAGEGEAFF
DNA: TGTGCCAGCAGTTACGCGGGGGAGGGTGAAGCTTTCTTT

size: few
length: 16
V: TRBV5-5
J: TRBJ2-3
D: .
CDR3: CASSDPEKGPTDTQYF
DNA: TGTGCCAGCAGCGACCCCGAAAAGGGGCCCACAGATACGCAGTATTTT

size: .
length: 14
V: TRBV6-2/TRBV6-3
J: TRBJ2-5
D: .
CDR3: CASSRTWGQETQYF
DNA: TGTGCCAGCAGCCGAACGTGGGGCCAAGAGACCCAGTACTTC

size: .
length: 12
V: TRBV12-3/TRBV12-4
J: TRBJ2-2
D: .
CDR3: CDSSTNTGELFF
DNA: TGTGACAGCAGTACAAACACCGGGGAGCTGTTTTTT

size: many
length: 17
V: TRBV20-1
J: TRBJ1-6
D: .
CDR3: CSARDARGEGYNSPLHF
DNA: TGCAGTGCTAGAGATGCCCGCGGGGAAGGATATAATTCACCCCTCCACTTT

size: many
length: 13
V: TRBV5-1
J: TRBJ1-1
D: .
CDR3: CASRAEGGTEAFF
DNA: TGCGCCAGCAGGGCAGAGGGGGGGACTGAAGCTTTCTTT

size: many
length: 14
V: TRBV20-1
J: TRBJ2-3
D: TRBD2
CDR3: CSADSSGGTDTQYF
DNA: TGCAGTGCTGACTCTAGCGGGGGCACAGATACGCAGTATTTT

size: many
length: 14
V: TRBV5-1
J: TRBJ2-1
D: .
CDR3: CASSLRGWDNEQFF
DNA: TGCGCCAGCAGCTTGAGGGGGTGGGACAATGAGCAGTTCTTC

size: many
length: 15
V: TRBV7-2
J: TRBJ1-5
D: .
CDR3: CASSPGPYSNQPQHF
DNA: TGTGCCAGCAGCCCAGGACCGTATAGCAATCAGCCCCAGCATTTT

size: many
length: 14
V: TRBV30
J: TRBJ2-3
D: .
CDR3: CAWAGRRRADTQYF
DNA: TGTGCCTGGGCCGGGAGACGGCGAGCAGATACGCAGTATTTT

size: many
length: 12
V: TRBV12-3/TRBV12-4
J: TRBJ2-2
D: .
CDR3: CASSPDPGELFF
DNA: TGTGCCAGCAGTCCTGACCCCGGGGAGCTGTTTTTT

size: many
length: 15
V: TRBV6-5
J: TRBJ2-3
D: .
CDR3: CASSYSGLRTDTQYF
DNA: TGTGCCAGCAGTTACTCCGGACTCCGCACAGATACGCAGTATTTT

size: .
length: 14
V: TRBV24-1
J: TRBJ2-1
D: .
CDR3: CATSGNKPYNEQFF
DNA: TGTGCCACCAGTGGGAATAAGCCCTACAATGAGCAGTTCTTC

size: many
length: 14
V: TRBV20-1
J: TRBJ1-1
D: .
CDR3: CSARDSMRNTEAFF
DNA: TGCAGTGCTAGAGACAGTATGCGGAACACTGAAGCTTTCTTT

size: few
length: 15
V: TRBV20-1
J: TRBJ2-7
D: .
CDR3: CSASQVEADPYEQYF
DNA: TGCAGTGCTTCACAAGTGGAGGCAGACCCCTACGAGCAGTACTTC

size: .
length: 15
V: TRBV9
J: TRBJ2-1
D: .
CDR3: CASSVGRGRYNEQFF
DNA: TGTGCCAGCAGCGTGGGACGGGGACGATACAATGAGCAGTTCTTC

size: many
length: 15
V: TRBV12-3/TRBV12-4
J: TRBJ2-1
D: TRBD1
CDR3: CASSSVTGGPGEQFF
DNA: TGTGCCAGCAGTTCCGTCACAGGGGGCCCGGGGGAGCAGTTCTTC

size: few
length: 14
V: TRBV5-1
J: TRBJ1-1
D: .
CDR3: CASSLELGNTEAFF
DNA: TGCGCCAGCAGCTTGGAGTTAGGGAACACTGAAGCTTTCTTT

size: few
length: 16
V: TRBV12-3/TRBV12-4
J: TRBJ2-7
D: .
CDR3: CASSFFGSGALYEQYF
DNA: TGTGCCAGCAGTTTTTTTGGCTCGGGGGCTTTGTACGAGCAGTACTTC

size: many
length: 15
V: TRBV20-1
J: TRBJ2-2
D: .
CDR3: CSASRDQDGVGELFF
DNA: TGCAGTGCTAGCAGAGACCAGGACGGGGTCGGGGAGCTGTTTTTT

size: many
length: 15
V: TRBV9
J: TRBJ1-2
D: .
CDR3: CASSPEGGHTYGYTF
DNA: TGTGCCAGCAGCCCAGAGGGGGGGCACACCTATGGCTACACCTTC

size: many
length: 17
V: TRBV5-4
J: TRBJ2-3
D: .
CDR3: CASSPALALGSTDTQYF
DNA: TGTGCCAGCAGCCCCGCCCTAGCGCTGGGCAGCACAGATACGCAGTATTTT

size: many
length: 15
V: TRBV5-6
J: TRBJ2-2
D: TRBD1
CDR3: CASSPDREYTGELFF
DNA: TGTGCCAGCAGCCCGGACAGGGAGTACACCGGGGAGCTGTTTTTT

size: .
length: 13
V: TRBV5-4
J: TRBJ2-3
D: .
CDR3: CASSARSTDTQYF
DNA: TGTGCCAGCAGCGCCAGGAGCACAGATACGCAGTATTTT

size: many
length: 13
V: TRBV5-1
J: TRBJ2-7
D: TRBD1
CDR3: CASSLGGTGEQYF
DNA: TGCGCCAGCAGCTTGGGAGGGACAGGAGAGCAGTACTTC

size: .
length: 13
V: TRBV20-1
J: TRBJ2-1
D: .
CDR3: CSAPGGLASEQFF
DNA: TGCAGTGCCCCGGGCGGCCTAGCGAGCGAGCAGTTCTTC

size: many
length: 14
V: TRBV5-1
J: TRBJ1-1
D: .
CDR3: CASSLTGADTEAFF
DNA: TGCGCCAGCAGCTTAACAGGTGCGGACACTGAAGCTTTCTTT